These 12 T cell receptor beta chains share one sample of origin, sequenced in a study of cytomegalovirus exposure and HLA in healthy donors. With 60 Vbeta and 13 Jbeta primers, the PCR was carried out. Some clones are missing from TCRdb's copy, which holds only in-frame ones; the method was immunoSEQ multiplex PCR. The sample carries roughly 100,000 clones, roughly 70% recorded once. The sequenced sample was PBMCs. These receptor sequences come from a woman aged 50 to 60 in good health and CMV-seropositive.

The chain has TRBV15 and TRBJ2-7, with 9 bases identical to TRBD2. CDR3 length equals 15 residues. The V gene end was trimmed by 5 bases and the J gene end by 0 bases; junction bases not matched to a gene: 5. Germline V lookup: CDR1 LNHNV, CDR2 YYDKDF (reference sequence). CDR3 protein: CATSEGLANSYEQYF. As DNA, the CDR3 is TGTGCCACCAGCGAAGGACTAGCGAACTCCTACGAGCAGTACTTC.

The sample holds a few counts of this clone. The rearrangement links TRBV2 to TRBJ1-5, with D perhaps matching TRBD1 (5 bases). The CDR3 length is 15 residues. Trimming stripped 5 bases from V and 6 bases from J, with 17 bases between. The germline V gene encodes CDR1 SNHLY and CDR2 FYNNEI. The CDR3 spells CASSPRTVQGQPQHF. CDR3 DNA sequence: TGTGCCAGCAGTCCCCGGACGGTTCAGGGTCAGCCCCAGCATTTT.

This clone was seen once. The chain employs TRBV2 and TRBJ2-2; TRBD2 agrees at 8 bases. Trimming took 8 bases from V and 5 from J; bases not matched to a gene: 28. Germline V lookup: CDR1 SNHLY, CDR2 FYNNEI. The CDR3 is 21 amino acids. CDR3 coding DNA: TGTGCCAGCGTGGGCCGGAGGGAGACCGGGAGGGTCTCGGCGTTGACCGGGGAGCTGTTTTTT. Translating gives CASVGRRETGRVSALTGELFF.

This clone turned up a few times. V and J are TRBV11-1 and TRBJ2-3, with no clear D. V was trimmed by 6 bases and J by 1 base, leaving 14 bases between them. The CDR3 spans 15 residues. The germline V gene encodes CDR1 SGHAT and CDR2 FQDESV (reference sequence). The CDR3 nucleotides read TGTGCCAGCAGTTTTACTTTGTTGGGCACAGATACGCAGTATTTT. Encoded protein: CASSFTLLGTDTQYF.

This rearrangement joins TRBV4-1 to TRBJ1-1, with 8 bases matching TRBD1. Germline loops: CDR1 MGHRA, CDR2 YSYEKL. The CDR3 loop spans 16 amino acids. J was trimmed by 2 bases and V by 3 bases; bases with no gene match: 8. CDR3 DNA sequence: TGCGCCAGCAGCCACAACCCGGGACAGGTCAACACTGAAGCTTTCTTT. Amino acids: CASSHNPGQVNTEAFF.

In this sample, this clone turned up a few times. The rearrangement uses TRBV19 and TRBJ2-4; D perhaps matches TRBD2 (5 bases). Germline loops: CDR1 LNHDA, CDR2 SQIVND (reference sequence). Trimming took 10 bases from V and 8 from J, leaving 21 bases between them. CDR3 length: 14 amino acids. CDR3 amino acids: CATSTGGEGHIQYF. The CDR3 DNA sequence: TGTGCCACCTCAACGGGTGGCGAGGGCCACATTCAGTACTTC.

About this clone: The sample has other DNA sequences that encode this CDR3 too. The J gene is TRBJ2-3, the V gene TRBV9; 9 nucleotides line up with TRBD2. With 2 bases clipped from V and 2 bases from J, the junction kept 6 bases outside the gene matches. The CDR3 sequence is 16 residues long. In germline, CDR1 is SGDLS, CDR2 YYNGEE. The CDR3 loop is CASSVDAGGSTDTQYF. The DNA of the CDR3 is TGTGCCAGCAGCGTCGACGCGGGGGGGTCCACAGATACGCAGTATTTT. The full variable domain, in which reference TRBV9 and TRBJ2-3 provide the parts outside the CDR3, is DSGVTQTPKHLITATGQRVTLRCSPRSGDLSVYWYQQSLDQGLQFLIQYYNGEERAKGNILERFSAQQFPDLHSELNLSSLELGDSALYFCASSVDAGGSTDTQYFGPGTRLTVL.

This clone was counted once. The chain links TRBV19 to TRBJ1-5; 7 bases align to TRBD1. CDR1 and CDR2 (germline): LNHDA, SQIVND (reference sequence). This CDR3 is built from 15 residues. V was pared by 7 bases and J by 0 bases, with 6 bases of the junction left unmatched. The CDR3 reads CASTSTGISNQPQHF. In DNA form, the CDR3 reads TGTGCCAGTACCTCGACAGGGATTAGCAATCAGCCCCAGCATTTT.

This clone was recorded a few times. The CDR3 protein is CASRPLGQPTRDYGYTF. CDR3 coding DNA: TGTGCCAGCAGGCCTCTGGGACAGCCAACCAGGGACTATGGCTACACCTTC. V and J are TRBV7-8 and TRBJ1-2; 7 nucleotides agree with TRBD1. CDR1 is SGHVS, CDR2 FQNEAQ, per germline. J lost 3 bases, V lost 6 bases, and 16 bases had no gene match. The CDR3 contains 17 residues.

The chain carries TRBV10-3 and TRBJ2-7; 10 nucleotides line up with TRBD1. The CDR3 runs 18 residues. Germline V gene sequence: CDR1 ENHRY, CDR2 SYGVKD. The junction had 15 bases not matched to a gene; V was cut back by 4 bases and J by 3 bases. The CDR3 region has the DNA TGTGCCATCAGTGGATCCGGGACAGGGGACTACCGGATCTACGAGCAGTACTTC. It encodes CAISGSGTGDYRIYEQYF.

This clone was seen just once. The chain carries TRBV7-3 and TRBJ2-3; 10 bases map to TRBD2. Germline CDR1 is SGHTA and CDR2 is FQGTGA. This CDR3 contains 18 residues. V lost 3 bases to trimming and J lost 6 bases; unmatched junction nucleotides: 15. This CDR3 is CASSLVGQASGSSDTQYF. DNA for the CDR3: TGTGCCAGCAGCTTGGTCGGTCAGGCTAGCGGGAGTTCGGATACGCAGTATTTT.

This chain joins TRBV9 and TRBJ1-4; possible D gene TRBD1, 6 bases. V was clipped by 3 bases and J by 2 bases, with 14 bases between them. This CDR3 contains 16 residues. Germline V lookup: CDR1 SGDLS, CDR2 YYNGEE. The CDR3 region is CASSARTGTTNEKLFF. In DNA form, the CDR3 reads TGTGCCAGCAGCGCCCGTACAGGGACCACTAATGAAAAACTGTTTTTT.